This is a list of T cell receptor beta chains from one sample in a study of OX40 agonist ivuxolimab in advanced cancers. The assay was immunoSEQ multiplex PCR, and TCRdb's table has in-frame clones only and misses some. The sample yields 65,000 to 70,000 clones, about 80% seen once. The sample consisted of CD4+ or CD8+ T cells sorted from blood, taken in a trial of the OX40 agonist ivuxolimab. The receptors were sampled from an adult with an advanced solid tumor such as melanoma, head and neck, liver or kidney cancer. Both conserved end residues are part of each CDR3. D genes are given only for firm matches. Clone size is given for some rows only: seen once, a few or many times, or a class if the clone is expanded.

j_gene | v_gene | d_gene | abundance | CDR3nt | CDR3aa
TRBJ2-7 | TRBV2 | - | - | TGTGCCAGCAGTGGGTTTAACGAGCAGTACTTC | CASSGFNEQYF
TRBJ2-2 | TRBV2 | - | few | TGTGCCAGCAGGGGACTTGTGAACACCGGGGAGCTGTTTTTT | CASRGLVNTGELFF
TRBJ1-4 | TRBV30 | - | few | TGTGCCTGGAGTGGGGACCCAATGGGAAAACTGTTTTTT | CAWSGDPMGKLFF
TRBJ2-2 | TRBV19 | - | - | TGTGCCAGTAGTAGGTACCCTCGGAACACCGGGGAGCTGTTTTTT | CASSRYPRNTGELFF
TRBJ2-5 | TRBV15 | - | - | TGTGCCACCAGCAGGGCTAATGTGGTAGCGGAGACCCAGTACTTC | CATSRANVVAETQYF
TRBJ1-1 | TRBV4-1 | TRBD1 | - | TGCGCCAGCAGCCAGGGCTTTGACAGGGGAGGGATGAACACTGAAGCTTTCTTT | CASSQGFDRGGMNTEAFF
TRBJ2-7 | TRBV30 | - | - | TGTGCCCGCGCCCGAGACGGCGACTACGAGCAGTACTTC | CARARDGDYEQYF
TRBJ1-1 | TRBV6-5 | TRBD1 | few | TGTGCCAGCAGCCTTCAGGGGGGCACTGAAGCTTTCTTT | CASSLQGGTEAFF
TRBJ2-1 | TRBV7-2 | - | - | TGTGCCAGCAGCTTCACCCCCACGGGTGGTGAGCAGTTCTTC | CASSFTPTGGEQFF
TRBJ2-6 | TRBV6-5 | - | - | TGTGCCAGCAGTTACTTCTGGCCTGGGGCCAACGTCCTGACTTTC | CASSYFWPGANVLTF
TRBJ2-1 | TRBV6-4 | TRBD2 | - | TGTGCCAGTAGTAGCGGGGGCCCCAGGGAGCAGTTCTTC | CASSSGGPREQFF
TRBJ1-1 | TRBV5-5 | - | - | TGTGCCAGCAGCTTGAGTATAACGAACACTGAAGCTTTCTTT | CASSLSITNTEAFF
TRBJ1-1 | TRBV7-9 | - | - | TGTGCCAGCAGCTTACCCGGATTTGAGGACACTGAAGCTTTCTTT | CASSLPGFEDTEAFF
TRBJ1-5 | TRBV5-1 | - | few | TGCGCCAGCAGCGTCGCGGGGGGCGCGGGGTTCCGGAATCAGCCCCAGCATTTT | CASSVAGGAGFRNQPQHF
TRBJ2-1 | TRBV27 | TRBD1 | once | TGTGCCAGCAGTTTCCTATCGCAGGGGGCATCCTACAATGAGCAGTTCTTC | CASSFLSQGASYNEQFF
TRBJ1-5 | TRBV7-2 | - | - | TGTGCCAGCAGCTATACGGGGGATTATCAGCCCCAGCATTTT | CASSYTGDYQPQHF
TRBJ1-3 | TRBV28 | - | once | TGTGCCAGCAGTTTTGTGGGGATCGGAAACACCATATATTTT | CASSFVGIGNTIYF